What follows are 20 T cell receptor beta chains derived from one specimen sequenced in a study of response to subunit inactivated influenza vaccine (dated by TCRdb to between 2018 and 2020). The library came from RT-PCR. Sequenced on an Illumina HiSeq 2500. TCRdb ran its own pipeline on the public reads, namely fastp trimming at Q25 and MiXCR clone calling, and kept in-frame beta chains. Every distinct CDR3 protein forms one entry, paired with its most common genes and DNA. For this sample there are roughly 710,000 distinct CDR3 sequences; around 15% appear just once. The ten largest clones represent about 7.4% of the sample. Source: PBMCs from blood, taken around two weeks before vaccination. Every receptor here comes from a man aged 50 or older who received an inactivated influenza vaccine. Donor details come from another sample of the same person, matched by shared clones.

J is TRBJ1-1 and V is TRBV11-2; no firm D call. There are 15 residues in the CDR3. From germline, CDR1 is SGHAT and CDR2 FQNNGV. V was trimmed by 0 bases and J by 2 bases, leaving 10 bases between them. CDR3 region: CASSLDKSTNTEAFF. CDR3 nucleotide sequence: TGTGCCAGCAGCTTAGATAAAAGTACTAACACTGAAGCTTTCTTT.

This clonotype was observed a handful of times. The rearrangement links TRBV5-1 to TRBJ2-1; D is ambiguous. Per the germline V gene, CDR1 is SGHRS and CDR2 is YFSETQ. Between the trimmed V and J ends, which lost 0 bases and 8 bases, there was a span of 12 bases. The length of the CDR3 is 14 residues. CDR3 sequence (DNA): TGCGCCAGCAGCTTGGAGGGAAAGAGAGATGAGCAGTTCTTC. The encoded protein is CASSLEGKRDEQFF. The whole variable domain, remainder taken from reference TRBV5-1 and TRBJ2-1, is KAGVTQTPRYLIKTRGQQVTLSCSPISGHRSVSWYQQTPGQGLQFLFEYFSETQRNKGNFPGRFSGRQFSNSRSEMNVSTLELGDSALYLCASSLEGKRDEQFFGPGTRLTVL.

CDR3 in amino acids: CASSSIPSTDTQYF. CDR3 sequence (DNA): TGTGCCAGCTCCTCGATACCTAGCACAGATACGCAGTATTTT. The rearrangement uses TRBV18 and TRBJ2-3; D gene uncertain. V dropped 6 bases and J dropped 0 bases, with 10 bases sitting between them. CDR1 is KGHSH, CDR2 LQKENI, per germline. This CDR3 has 14 amino acids.

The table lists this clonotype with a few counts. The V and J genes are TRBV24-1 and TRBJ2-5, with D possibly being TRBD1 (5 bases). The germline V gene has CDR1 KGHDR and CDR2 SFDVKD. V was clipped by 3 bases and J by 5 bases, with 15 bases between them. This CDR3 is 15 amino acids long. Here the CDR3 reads CATSDVGRAGETQYF. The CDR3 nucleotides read TGTGCCACCAGTGATGTGGGCAGGGCAGGGGAGACCCAGTACTTC.

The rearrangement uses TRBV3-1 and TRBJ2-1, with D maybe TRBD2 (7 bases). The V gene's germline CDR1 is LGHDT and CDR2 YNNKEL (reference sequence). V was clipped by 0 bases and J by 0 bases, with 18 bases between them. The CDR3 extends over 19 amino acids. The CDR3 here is CASSQEGLGGAYSYNEQFF. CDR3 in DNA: TGTGCCAGCAGCCAAGAAGGACTAGGGGGGGCCTACTCCTACAATGAGCAGTTCTTC.

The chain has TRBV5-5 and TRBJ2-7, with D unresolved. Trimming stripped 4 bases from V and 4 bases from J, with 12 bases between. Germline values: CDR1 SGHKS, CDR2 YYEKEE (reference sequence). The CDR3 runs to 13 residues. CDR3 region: CASSLETVYEQYF. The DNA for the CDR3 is TGTGCCAGCAGCCTGGAAACAGTATACGAGCAGTACTTC.

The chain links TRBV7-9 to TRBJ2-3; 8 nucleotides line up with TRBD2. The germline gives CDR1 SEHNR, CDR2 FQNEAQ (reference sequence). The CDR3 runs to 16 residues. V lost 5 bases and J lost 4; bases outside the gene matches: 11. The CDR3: CASSPIRGGSADTQYF. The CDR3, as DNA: TGTGCCAGCAGCCCGATTCGGGGGGGGTCAGCAGATACGCAGTATTTT.

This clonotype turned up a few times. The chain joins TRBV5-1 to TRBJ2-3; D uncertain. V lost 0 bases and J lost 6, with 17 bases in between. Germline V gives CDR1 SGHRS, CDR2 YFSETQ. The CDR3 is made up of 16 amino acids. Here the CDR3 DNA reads TGCGCCAGCAGCTTGGGTTCGCAGCCCGTCTGGGATACGCAGTATTTT. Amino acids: CASSLGSQPVWDTQYF.

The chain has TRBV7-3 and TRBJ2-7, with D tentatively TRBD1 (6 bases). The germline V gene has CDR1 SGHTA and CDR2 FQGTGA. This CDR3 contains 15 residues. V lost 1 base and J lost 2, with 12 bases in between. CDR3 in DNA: TGTGCCAGCAGCTTAAAAGGGGGAAGCCCCTACGAGCAGTACTTC. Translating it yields CASSLKGGSPYEQYF.

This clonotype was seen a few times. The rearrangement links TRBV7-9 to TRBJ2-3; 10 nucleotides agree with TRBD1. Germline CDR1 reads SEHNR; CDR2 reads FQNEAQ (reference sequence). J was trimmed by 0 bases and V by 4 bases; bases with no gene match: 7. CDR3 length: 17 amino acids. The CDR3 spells CASSSGTGAVSTDTQYF. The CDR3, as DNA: TGTGCCAGCAGCTCGGGGACAGGGGCCGTCAGCACAGATACGCAGTATTTT.

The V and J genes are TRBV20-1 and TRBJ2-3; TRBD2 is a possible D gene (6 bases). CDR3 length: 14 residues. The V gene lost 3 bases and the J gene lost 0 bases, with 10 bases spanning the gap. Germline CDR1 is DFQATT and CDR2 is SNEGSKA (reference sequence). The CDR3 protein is CSARPSVSTDTQYF. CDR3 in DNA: TGCAGTGCTAGGCCTAGCGTTAGCACAGATACGCAGTATTTT.

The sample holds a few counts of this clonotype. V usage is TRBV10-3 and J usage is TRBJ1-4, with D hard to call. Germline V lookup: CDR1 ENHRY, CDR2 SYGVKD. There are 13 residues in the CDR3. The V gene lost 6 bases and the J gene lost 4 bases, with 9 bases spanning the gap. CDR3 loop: CAIRRLSNEKLFF. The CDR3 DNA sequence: TGTGCCATCAGGAGGTTGAGTAATGAAAAACTGTTTTTT.

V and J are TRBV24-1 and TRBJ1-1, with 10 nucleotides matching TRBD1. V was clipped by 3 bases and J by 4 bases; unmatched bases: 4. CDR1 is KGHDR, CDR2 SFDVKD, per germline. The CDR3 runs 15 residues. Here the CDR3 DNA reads TGTGCCACCAGTGATGGCCGGACAGGGGGCACTGAAGCTTTCTTT. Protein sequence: CATSDGRTGGTEAFF.

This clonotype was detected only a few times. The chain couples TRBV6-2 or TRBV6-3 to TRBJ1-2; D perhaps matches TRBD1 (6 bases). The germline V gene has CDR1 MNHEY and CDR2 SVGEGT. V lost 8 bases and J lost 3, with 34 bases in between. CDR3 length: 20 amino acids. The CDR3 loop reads CASRPYPSRGLTQPYYGYTF. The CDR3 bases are TGTGCCAGCCGCCCTTACCCGTCCAGGGGTCTTACCCAACCCTACTATGGCTACACCTTC.

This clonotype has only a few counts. The CDR3 sequence is CSAQGKNYGYTF. In DNA form, the CDR3 reads TGCAGTGCTCAGGGGAAAAACTATGGCTACACCTTC. The chain couples TRBV20-1 to TRBJ1-2; a weak D match, TRBD1 (6 bases). The CDR3 contains 12 residues. CDR1 is DFQATT and CDR2 is SNEGSKA in the germline V gene (reference sequence). V dropped 5 bases and J dropped 2 bases, with 9 bases sitting between them.

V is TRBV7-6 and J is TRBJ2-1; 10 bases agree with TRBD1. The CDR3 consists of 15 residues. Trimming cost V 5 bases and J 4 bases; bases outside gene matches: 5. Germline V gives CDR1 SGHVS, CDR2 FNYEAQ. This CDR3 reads CASSRDRGEYNEQFF. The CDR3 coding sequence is TGTGCCAGCAGCAGGGACAGGGGTGAATACAATGAGCAGTTCTTC.

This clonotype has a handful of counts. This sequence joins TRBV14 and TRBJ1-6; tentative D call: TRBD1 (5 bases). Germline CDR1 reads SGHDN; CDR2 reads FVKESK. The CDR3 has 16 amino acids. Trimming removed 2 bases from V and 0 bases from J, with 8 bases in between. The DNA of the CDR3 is TGTGCCAGCAGCCAATGGGGGAGCTCCTATAATTCACCCCTCCACTTT. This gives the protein CASSQWGSSYNSPLHF.

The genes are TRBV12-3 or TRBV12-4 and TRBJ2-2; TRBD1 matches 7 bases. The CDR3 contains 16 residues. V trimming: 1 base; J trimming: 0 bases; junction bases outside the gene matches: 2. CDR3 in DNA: TGTGCCAGCAGTTTAGTGGGACAGTCGAACACCGGGGAGCTGTTTTTT. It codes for CASSLVGQSNTGELFF.

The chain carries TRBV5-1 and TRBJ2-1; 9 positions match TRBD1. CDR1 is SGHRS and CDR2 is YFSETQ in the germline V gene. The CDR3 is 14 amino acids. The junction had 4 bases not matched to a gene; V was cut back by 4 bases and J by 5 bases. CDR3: CASSRTGANNEQFF. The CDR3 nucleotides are TGCGCCAGCAGCAGGACAGGGGCGAACAATGAGCAGTTCTTC.

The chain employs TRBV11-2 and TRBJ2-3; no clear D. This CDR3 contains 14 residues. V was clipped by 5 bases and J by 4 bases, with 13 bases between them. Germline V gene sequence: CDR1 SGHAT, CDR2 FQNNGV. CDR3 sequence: CASSLGQEPDTQYF. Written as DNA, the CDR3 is TGTGCCAGCAGCCTAGGGCAGGAGCCAGATACGCAGTATTTT.